The 30 T cell receptor beta chains below all came from one sample that was sequenced in a study of T-cell reconstitution after alpha-beta-depleted transplantation in children. TCRbeta library preparation incorporated unique molecular identifiers. TCRdb processed the PCR reads anew with MiXCR; each CDR3 protein has one entry. This table holds hundreds of thousands of distinct CDR3 sequences, about 9.5% found once. This specimen consisted of PBMCs from the stem cell graft donor, obtained from the stem cell graft. These receptors all stem from a human donor who donated a stem cell graft to a child with acute lymphoblastic leukemia.

As for this clonotype: An end of the junction does not agree with germline; a read error may underlie this. The chain carries TRBV27 and TRBJ2-7; 8 nucleotides align to TRBD1. This CDR3 is built from 11 residues. Germline assignment: CDR1 MNHEY and CDR2 SMNVEV (reference sequence). CDR3 sequence (DNA): TGTGCCAGCAGCGATGGACAGGGTCGGAACTTC. This translates into CASSDGQGRNF.

This clonotype was seen more than once but under ten times. The V call is TRBV6-5, the J call TRBJ1-6; 10 nucleotides align to TRBD1. CDR1 and CDR2 from the germline V gene are MNHEY and SVGAGI. Unmatched junction bases numbered 13, after V lost 8 bases and J lost 0 bases. This CDR3 is 19 amino acids long. The CDR3 DNA sequence: TGTGCCAGCGGTTCACGGGACAGGGGACGAAGCTCCTATAATTCACCCCTCCACTTT. It encodes CASGSRDRGRSSYNSPLHF.

This clonotype was counted many times. V usage is TRBV14 and J usage is TRBJ2-1, with D perhaps matching TRBD2 (6 bases). The V and J ends lost 2 bases and 4 bases respectively, with 18 bases between them. Germline CDR1 reads SGHDN; CDR2 reads FVKESK. The CDR3 is 17 residues long. CDR3 in amino acids: CASSQTRDPIGYNEQFF. CDR3 sequence (DNA): TGTGCCAGCAGCCAAACGCGGGACCCGATCGGGTACAATGAGCAGTTCTTC.

This clonotype appeared many times. The chain couples TRBV12-3 or TRBV12-4 to TRBJ1-6; possibly TRBD1 for D (5 bases). V was trimmed by 1 base and J by 7 bases, leaving 11 bases between them. The length of the CDR3 is 15 residues. The CDR3 nucleotides read TGTGCCAGCAGTTTAGAAGTCAGGGTGAATTCACCCCTCCACTTT. This translates into CASSLEVRVNSPLHF.

The chain couples TRBV13 to TRBJ1-1; D is ambiguous. CDR1 is PRHDT and CDR2 is FYEKMQ in the germline V gene (reference sequence). The CDR3 has 15 residues. V was pared by 1 base and J by 3 bases, with 12 bases between. The CDR3: CASSLERIGDTEAFF. The CDR3 DNA reads TGTGCCAGCAGCTTAGAACGGATTGGGGACACTGAAGCTTTCTTT.

As concerns this clonotype: The missing conserved phenylalanine or tryptophan at the end of this CDR3 makes a read error likely. The chain combines TRBV11-2 with TRBJ2-5; D call uncertain. Trimming removed 5 bases from V and 2 bases from J, with 3 bases in between. In germline, CDR1 is SGHAT, CDR2 FQNNGV. The CDR3 is made up of 11 amino acids. CDR3 residues: CASSPQETQYL. DNA for the CDR3: TGTGCCAGCAGCCCACAAGAGACCCAGTACCTC.

The sample holds many counts of this clonotype. This chain joins TRBV18 and TRBJ1-3; tentatively, D is TRBD1 (5 bases). This CDR3 is 13 amino acids long. The V end was cut by 6 bases, the J end by 6 bases, with 12 bases between. Germline lookup yields CDR1 KGHSH and CDR2 LQKENI. The CDR3 sequence is CASSTGTENTIYF. The CDR3 DNA is TGTGCCAGCTCGACCGGGACGGAAAACACCATATATTTT.

The genes are TRBV10-3 and TRBJ1-1, with 8 bases lining up with TRBD1. The germline gives CDR1 ENHRY, CDR2 SYGVKD. Trimming cost V 7 bases and J 3 bases; bases outside gene matches: 7. This CDR3 has 14 residues. The CDR3 region has the DNA TGTGCCATCACCGTGACAGGGGAGGACACTGAAGCTTTCTTT. This sequence encodes CAITVTGEDTEAFF.

The sample holds a few counts of this clonotype. This chain links TRBV27 with TRBJ2-1; 9 bases match TRBD1. The CDR3 runs 19 residues. Germline CDR1 MNHEY, CDR2 SMNVEV (reference sequence). V lost 5 bases and J lost 3; bases outside the gene matches: 17. For the CDR3, the DNA is TGTGCCAGCAGTGAAAACAGGGGGCGCGATCCCCGCTTCTACAATGAGCAGTTCTTC. It yields the protein CASSENRGRDPRFYNEQFF.

This clonotype occurred many times. The chain uses TRBV6-1 and TRBJ1-5, with a weak D call TRBD1 (6 bases). This CDR3 comprises 15 residues. Germline loops: CDR1 MNHNS, CDR2 SASEGT. Trimming took off 5 bases at V and 7 bases at J, with 18 bases between the two ends. The CDR3 bases are TGTGCCAGCAGTCCCGGGGGGGCGTCATGGCAGCCCCAGCATTTT. Residues: CASSPGGASWQPQHF.

This clonotype was observed a handful of times. The chain has TRBV7-9 and TRBJ1-2, with TRBD1 matching over 8 bases. Germline CDR1 reads SEHNR; CDR2 reads FQNEAQ (reference sequence). The V gene end was trimmed by 5 bases and the J gene end by 3 bases; junction bases not matched to a gene: 11. The CDR3 spans 16 residues. The chain's CDR3 is CASSRPRQGMDYGYTF. The CDR3, as DNA: TGTGCCAGCAGCCGACCTCGACAGGGGATGGACTATGGCTACACCTTC.

In this sample, this clonotype turned up many times. The rearrangement joins TRBV12-3 or TRBV12-4 to TRBJ1-4; 11 positions agree with TRBD1. The V and J ends lost 5 bases and 1 base, in that order; junction bases with no gene match: 6. CDR3 length: 17 amino acids. The CDR3 loop is CASSIWDRGGTNEKLFF. The CDR3 DNA follows: TGTGCCAGCAGTATTTGGGACAGGGGGGGAACTAATGAAAAACTGTTTTTT.

This clonotype was picked up many times. The chain has TRBV12-3 or TRBV12-4 and TRBJ2-7; 11 bases fit TRBD2. The J segment lost 6 bases and the V segment lost 3 bases, leaving 7 bases of the junction unmatched. This CDR3 is 15 amino acids long. The CDR3 DNA is TGTGCCAGCAGTTTCGCTTCAACTAGCGGGGGCGAGCAGTACTTC. This sequence encodes CASSFASTSGGEQYF.

This clonotype has more than one count but fewer than ten. V is TRBV12-3 or TRBV12-4 and J is TRBJ2-7; D is uncertain. The CDR3 contains 15 residues. The V and J ends lost 5 bases and 2 bases respectively, with 16 bases between them. CDR3 loop: CASSLESGSTYEQYF. In DNA, the CDR3 is TGTGCCAGCAGTCTGGAGTCAGGTAGTACCTACGAGCAGTACTTC.

This clonotype was seen ten or more times. V and J are TRBV14 and TRBJ2-1; 8 nucleotides match TRBD1. Germline V gene sequence: CDR1 SGHDN, CDR2 FVKESK. After removal of 0 bases from V and 8 bases from J, the junction contained 6 bases not matched to a gene. There are 15 residues in the CDR3. The CDR3 DNA reads TGTGCCAGCAGCCAAGATCAGGGGGCTTTCCATGAGCAGTTCTTC. Amino acid sequence: CASSQDQGAFHEQFF.

This chain connects TRBV4-2 to TRBJ2-1, with D perhaps assigned TRBD1 or TRBD2 (5 bases each). Germline values: CDR1 LGHNA, CDR2 YNFKEQ. V was pared by 3 bases and J by 5 bases, with 17 bases between. This CDR3 spans 16 amino acids. CDR3 sequence reads: CASSQYGAGTNNEQFF. For the CDR3, the DNA is TGTGCCAGCAGCCAGTACGGAGCCGGGACCAACAATGAGCAGTTCTTC.

This rearrangement joins TRBV4-2 to TRBJ1-5; D is possibly TRBD1 (5 bases). Trimming pared 5 bases from V and 5 bases from J, leaving 10 bases between. The V gene's germline CDR1 is LGHNA and CDR2 YNFKEQ. The CDR3 is 13 amino acids. The CDR3 coding sequence is TGTGCCAGCAGCGAGGGGTCCGATCAGCCCCAGCATTTT. Residues: CASSEGSDQPQHF.

This chain joins TRBV4-1 and TRBJ1-1; no clear D. CDR1 and CDR2 (germline): MGHRA, YSYEKL. The V end was cut by 4 bases, the J end by 6 bases, with 12 bases between. The CDR3 covers 13 residues. For the CDR3, the DNA is TGCGCCAGCAGCCCCCATATGGGGTCTGAAGCTTTCTTT. Protein: CASSPHMGSEAFF.

Ten or more counts support this clonotype. The genes are TRBV29-1 and TRBJ1-1; 8 positions agree with TRBD1. The CDR3 length is 13 residues. J gave up 1 base and V 7 bases, and 5 bases lay outside the gene matches. CDR1 is SQVTM and CDR2 is ANQGSEA in the germline V gene. The CDR3 here is CSGWTGRNTEAFF. The DNA of the CDR3 is TGCAGCGGCTGGACAGGGAGGAACACTGAAGCTTTCTTT.

This clonotype was seen ten or more times. V is TRBV4-2 and J is TRBJ2-1, with unresolved D. There are 15 residues in the CDR3. In germline, CDR1 is LGHNA, CDR2 YNFKEQ. V shed 1 base and J shed 3 bases, with 10 bases lying between them. This chain's CDR3 is CASSQGVADYNEQFF. CDR3 DNA: TGTGCCAGCAGCCAAGGAGTAGCAGACTACAATGAGCAGTTCTTC.

This clonotype was counted many times. The V gene is TRBV20-1, the J gene TRBJ2-2; D is uncertain. The CDR3 sequence is 14 residues long. Between the trimmed V and J ends, which lost 6 bases and 2 bases, there was a span of 13 bases. The V gene's germline CDR1 is DFQATT and CDR2 SNEGSKA (reference sequence). DNA of the CDR3: TGCAGTGCCACCCGGACCGATAACACCGGGGAGCTGTTTTTT. It encodes CSATRTDNTGELFF.

Comment on this clonotype: This may come from a read error, since a much larger clone is one base off. The chain has TRBV7-6 and TRBJ2-1, with D perhaps matching TRBD1 (6 bases). This CDR3 contains 16 residues. Germline values: CDR1 SGHVS, CDR2 FNYEAQ. Trimming stripped 2 bases from V and 7 bases from J, with 18 bases between. The DNA of the CDR3 is TGTGCCAGCAGCTTACTACCGATAGGGGGTGAGAATGAGCAGTTCTTC. Protein sequence: CASSLLPIGGENEQFF.

This clonotype was picked up many times. The chain recombines TRBV29-1 with TRBJ1-1; D ambiguous. The ends were cut back, 7 bases at V and 0 bases at J, with 12 bases in the middle. In germline, CDR1 is SQVTM, CDR2 ANQGSEA. The CDR3 covers 13 residues. CDR3 nucleotide sequence: TGCAGCGCCGAGGGAGAAGTGAACACTGAAGCTTTCTTT. It yields the protein CSAEGEVNTEAFF. The whole variable domain, remainder taken from reference TRBV29-1 and TRBJ1-1, is SAVISQKPSRDICQRGTSLTIQCQVDSQVTMMFWYRQQPGQSLTLIATANQGSEATYESGFVIDKFPISRPNLTFSTLTVSNMSPEDSSIYLCSAEGEVNTEAFFGQGTRLTVV.

This clonotype showed up just a few times. The chain recombines TRBV12-3 or TRBV12-4 with TRBJ2-3; D possibly matches TRBD1 or TRBD2 (5 bases each). This CDR3 contains 15 residues. V lost 6 bases to trimming and J lost 3 bases, with 16 bases between them. CDR3: CASSTVGVLTDTQYF. CDR3 nucleotide sequence: TGTGCCAGCAGCACTGTGGGGGTTTTGACAGATACGCAGTATTTT.

This chain links TRBV5-6 with TRBJ2-6; no clear D. Germline values: CDR1 SGHDT, CDR2 YYEEEE. Trimming removed 2 bases from V and 0 bases from J, with 12 bases in between. This CDR3 comprises 17 residues. CDR3 loop: CASSLTVDPSGANVLTF. The DNA for the CDR3 is TGTGCCAGCAGCTTAACAGTAGACCCCTCTGGGGCCAACGTCCTGACTTTC.

This clonotype has a handful of counts. V gene TRBV29-1 combines with J gene TRBJ1-2; a possible D gene is TRBD1 (5 bases). With 0 bases removed from V and 7 bases from J, the gap between germline ends came to 18 bases. The CDR3 loop spans 15 amino acids. Germline assignment: CDR1 SQVTM and CDR2 ANQGSEA. CDR3 in amino acids: CSVEDRDHWFTGYTF. DNA of the CDR3: TGCAGCGTTGAAGATCGGGACCACTGGTTTACTGGCTACACCTTC.

This clonotype was counted many times. The chain recombines TRBV24-1 with TRBJ2-1; 9 bases line up with TRBD2. CDR3 length: 14 residues. After removal of 3 bases from V and 8 bases from J, the junction contained 4 bases not matched to a gene. Germline V gives CDR1 KGHDR, CDR2 SFDVKD. The CDR3 is CATSDASGAYEQFF. Here the CDR3 DNA reads TGTGCCACCAGTGATGCTAGCGGGGCCTATGAGCAGTTCTTC.

This clonotype was recorded a few times. The gene calls are TRBV20-1 and TRBJ2-2; 7 bases fit TRBD1. This CDR3 is 15 amino acids long. V dropped 0 bases and J dropped 1; count of bases not matched to a gene: 2. The germline CDR1 and CDR2 sequences are DFQATT and SNEGSKA (reference sequence). The CDR3 protein is CSARDRDRNTGELFF. The CDR3 DNA follows: TGCAGTGCTAGAGACCGGGACAGGAACACCGGGGAGCTGTTTTTT.

This clonotype was detected only a few times. The J gene is TRBJ2-4, the V gene TRBV30; TRBD1 matches at 10 bases. Unmatched junction bases numbered 20, after V lost 0 bases and J lost 3 bases. The V gene's germline CDR1 is GTSNPN and CDR2 SVGIG (reference sequence). The CDR3 contains 21 residues. As DNA, the CDR3 is TGTGCCTGGAGTGTACCCTTACCGGGACAGGGGAAGAGGGAGGACAAAAACATTCAGTACTTC. Translating it yields CAWSVPLPGQGKREDKNIQYF.

This clonotype has just a few counts. The rearrangement links TRBV30 to TRBJ1-1, with D hard to call. The V gene lost 4 bases and the J gene lost 5 bases, with 8 bases spanning the gap. The CDR3 length is 11 residues. Germline lookup yields CDR1 GTSNPN and CDR2 SVGIG (reference sequence). The CDR3 sequence is CAWIVWTEAFF. In DNA form, the CDR3 reads TGTGCCTGGATTGTTTGGACTGAAGCTTTCTTT.